These T cell receptor beta chains were read from a single sample in a study of breast tumors, draining lymph nodes, adjacent tissues. MiXCR, applied by TCRdb to the multiplex PCR reads, yields one record per CDR3 protein. This table has over 20,000 distinct CDR3 sequences, about 61% appearing once. Sequencing was carried out using tumor-adjacent breast tissue. Source of these receptors: a female donor with breast cancer. Some clones in this sample may be carry-over from other donors' samples. Each CDR3 is given with its conserved first and last residue. The D gene is left open where the match is weak. Size tells how often a clone was seen (once, few, many) or the class of an expanded clone, and some rows leave it out.

J: TRBJ2-7; D: TRBD2; size: NA; V: TRBV7-6; DNA: TGTGCCAGCAGCTCTGGACTAGCGTACGAGCAGTACTTC; CDR3: CASSSGLAYEQYF
J: TRBJ2-1; D: NA; size: NA; V: TRBV20-1; DNA: TGCAGTGCCAGCGGGTCTTACAATGAGCAGTTCTTC; CDR3: CSASGSYNEQFF
J: TRBJ2-3; D: TRBD2; size: NA; V: TRBV19; DNA: TGTGCCAGTAGTATAGAACTAGCGGGGGGTAGAGCGCAGTATTTT; CDR3: CASSIELAGGRAQYF
J: TRBJ1-3; D: NA; size: many; V: TRBV18; DNA: TGTGCCAGCTCCCTCTCTGAAGGGGCCTCTGGAAACACCATATATTTT; CDR3: CASSLSEGASGNTIYF
J: TRBJ2-3; D: NA; size: NA; V: TRBV29-1; DNA: TGCAGCGTTGATCAGACAGGAACAGATACGCAGTATTTT; CDR3: CSVDQTGTDTQYF
J: TRBJ1-5; D: NA; size: NA; V: TRBV29-1; DNA: TGCAGCGTTACCGGGACTAGAAATGAGCATTTT; CDR3: CSVTGTRNEHF
J: TRBJ2-3; D: TRBD2; size: NA; V: TRBV12-3/TRBV12-4; DNA: TGTGCACTCCGAGCGGGGGGGAGCACAGATACGCAGTATTTT; CDR3: CALRAGGSTDTQYF
J: TRBJ2-7; D: NA; size: NA; V: TRBV15; DNA: TGTGCCACCAGCAGAGATGTTGGCGAGCAGTACTTC; CDR3: CATSRDVGEQYF
J: TRBJ2-7; D: NA; size: NA; V: TRBV24-1; DNA: TGTGCCACCAGTGACGACGTAGAAGGGAGTGGGGGCGAGCAGTACTTC; CDR3: CATSDDVEGSGGEQYF
J: TRBJ1-2; D: TRBD1; size: once; V: TRBV5-4; DNA: TGTGCCAGCAGCTCATACATGGACAGGGCCTATGGCTACACCTTC; CDR3: CASSSYMDRAYGYTF
J: TRBJ2-2; D: NA; size: NA; V: TRBV30; DNA: TGTGCCTGGAAAAACAGTGGTGGGACCGGGGAGCTGTTTTTT; CDR3: CAWKNSGGTGELFF
J: TRBJ2-7; D: NA; size: NA; V: TRBV10-3; DNA: TGTGCCATCAGTGATAAGGGGCGGTTAATCTACGAGCAGTACTTC; CDR3: CAISDKGRLIYEQYF
J: TRBJ2-3; D: TRBD2; size: NA; V: TRBV9; DNA: TGTGCCAGCAGCGCCTCTAGCGGAAGCACAGATACGCAGTATTTT; CDR3: CASSASSGSTDTQYF
J: TRBJ1-6; D: TRBD1; size: NA; V: TRBV2; DNA: TGTGCCAGCAGTGAGAGGACAGGGGGCCGGGTTTCACCCCTCCACTTT; CDR3: CASSERTGGRVSPLHF
J: TRBJ2-7; D: TRBD1; size: NA; V: TRBV7-9; DNA: TGTGCCAGCAGGGTTGACAGGGGGCATCGAGAGCAGTACTTC; CDR3: CASRVDRGHREQYF
J: TRBJ1-6; D: NA; size: NA; V: TRBV19; DNA: TGTGCCAGTACCGGGGGGGATAATTCACCCCTCCACTTT; CDR3: CASTGGDNSPLHF
J: TRBJ1-4; D: TRBD1; size: medium-sized; V: TRBV30; DNA: TGTGCCTGGAGTGGGCAGGGGGCATTTTATGAAAAACTGTTTTTT; CDR3: CAWSGQGAFYEKLFF
J: TRBJ2-2; D: TRBD2; size: once; V: TRBV4-2; DNA: TGTGCCAGCAGCCAAGCAACAGCGGGGACCGGGGAGCTGTTTTTT; CDR3: CASSQATAGTGELFF
J: TRBJ1-6; D: NA; size: NA; V: TRBV7-2; DNA: TGTGCCAGCAGCTTAATTAAGCTTCGGCGGGGGAATTCACCCCTCCACTTT; CDR3: CASSLIKLRRGNSPLHF
J: TRBJ2-7; D: NA; size: many; V: TRBV6-5; DNA: TGTGCCAGCAGGGACTTAATCTCCTACGAGCAGTACTTC; CDR3: CASRDLISYEQYF
J: TRBJ1-5; D: NA; size: NA; V: TRBV19; DNA: TGTGCCAGTAGTCTACAGGAGGATCAGCCCCAGCATTTT; CDR3: CASSLQEDQPQHF
J: TRBJ1-5; D: NA; size: NA; V: TRBV19; DNA: TGTGCCAGTAGTATTGAGGGGATTGGACAGCCCCAGCATTTT; CDR3: CASSIEGIGQPQHF
J: TRBJ2-7; D: TRBD2; size: medium-sized; V: TRBV20-1; DNA: TGCAGTGCCACTAACCCCAGCGGGAGTGGAGAGCAGTACTTC; CDR3: CSATNPSGSGEQYF
J: TRBJ2-1; D: NA; size: NA; V: TRBV6-2/TRBV6-3; DNA: TGTGCCAGCAGTTCCGGATGGGGGAACACTGAGCAGTTCTTC; CDR3: CASSSGWGNTEQFF
J: TRBJ1-4; D: TRBD1; size: medium-sized; V: TRBV7-2; DNA: TGTGCCAGCAGCTCTACAGGGGCTGAAAAACTGTTTTTT; CDR3: CASSSTGAEKLFF
J: TRBJ1-1; D: TRBD1; size: many; V: TRBV30; DNA: TGTGCCTGGAGTGTACAGGGGATCGCTGAAGCTTTCTTT; CDR3: CAWSVQGIAEAFF
J: TRBJ1-5; D: NA; size: many; V: TRBV19; DNA: TGTGCCAGTAGTACCCCGGGAGTGGATAGCAATCAGCCCCAGCATTTT; CDR3: CASSTPGVDSNQPQHF
J: TRBJ1-2; D: TRBD1; size: NA; V: TRBV19; DNA: TGTGCCAGTAGACGGGGACAGGATCATGGCTACACCTTC; CDR3: CASRRGQDHGYTF
J: TRBJ2-7; D: NA; size: NA; V: TRBV7-2; DNA: TGTGCCAGCAGCTTCAGTAGGCCTGAGCAGTACTTC; CDR3: CASSFSRPEQYF
J: TRBJ1-6; D: NA; size: NA; V: TRBV11-2; DNA: TGTGCCAGCAGCTTAACACAGGGTCCCCTTTCACCCCTCCACTTT; CDR3: CASSLTQGPLSPLHF
J: TRBJ2-1; D: NA; size: many; V: TRBV19; DNA: TGTGCCAGTAGTATAAAGTTAGGTGAGCAGTTCTTC; CDR3: CASSIKLGEQFF
J: TRBJ2-7; D: TRBD2; size: NA; V: TRBV20-1; DNA: TGCAGTGCTAGCGGGACTAGCGGGAGAGCCGGCTACGAGCAGTACTTC; CDR3: CSASGTSGRAGYEQYF
J: TRBJ2-3; D: NA; size: NA; V: TRBV7-8; DNA: TGTGCCAGCAGCTTAGGTCCCACAGATACGCAGTATTTT; CDR3: CASSLGPTDTQYF
J: TRBJ2-5; D: TRBD1; size: NA; V: TRBV10-3; DNA: TGTGCCATCAGTGGGACAGGACAAGAGACCCAGTACTTC; CDR3: CAISGTGQETQYF